This record covers a single TCR beta chain. This clone was observed once. Its recognized antigen is unknown. There are no base qualities to consult, and no much larger clone falls within one base. Each collaborating institution followed its own protocols to collect whole blood in K2EDTA tubes. For TCRbeta analysis, collaborators shipped samples as frozen whole blood, isolated PBMCs, or DNA extracted from either of those sample types. This sample was taken from a study of blood T cell repertoires in COVID-19 (dated by TCRdb to between 2020 and 2021). At the level of the whole study: Collaborator samples came from the United States, Italy and Spain and covered acute and convalescent phases of COVID-19. The prospective study material was composed of cDNA or gDNA derived from T cells, B-cell-depleted T cells, or PBMCs. Deeply sampled blood TCRbeta repertoires from subjects exposed to, actively infected with, or recovered from COVID-19 were included in the dataset. The repertoires were made available in a free public database intended to serve as a resource for research on the immune response to SARS-CoV-2. Samples came from the ongoing ImmuneRACE study (first 160 participants) plus 1,254 subjects from 6 global collaborators. Sample metadata almost always included a de-identified subject ID, COVID-19 status, age in years and sex. HLA class I and class II types, where available, came from metadata supplied by the sample provider rather than from assay-based typing.

Reading the germline V gene (reference sequence) gives CDR1 MNHEY and CDR2 SMNVEV. Its CDR3 holds 13 amino acids, cysteine through phenylalanine. Just CDR3 DNA is preserved here, 39 bases in frame from base 1. A distance of 10 bases separates the germline ends of V and J, which lose 6 bases and 4 bases respectively. TCRbeta CDR3 regions were amplified from genomic DNA by means of the immunoSEQ Assay, a bias-controlled multiplex PCR. The authors' pipeline ran thus. The number of nucleated cells in each sample was estimated from the amplification of reference gene primers within the assay. Sequence reads were collapsed and filtered to measure the absolute abundance of every unique TCRbeta CDR3 rearrangement. Productive Simpson clonality was computed per sample as the square root of Simpson's diversity index over productive rearrangements. Imported from immuneACCESS, the table was reduced by TCRdb to in-frame sequences with V and J called. These copies leave out some clones; in studies compared against another copy, an unresolved V gene accounts for under half, and the cause of the remainder is not known. From that table come the V and J calls and clone size; the DNA was used to work out D and trimming. The sample table contains around 200,000 clones; only one count was recorded for approximately 83% of them. The top ten clones comprise about 4.4% of the sample.

Overall study outcomes, separate from this receptor: How much clinical and demographic metadata was included differed by source and by participant, and the metadata was provided uncurated.

The chain links TRBV27 with TRBJ1-5; the D gene is unclear. The specimen was peripheral blood. The receptor was isolated from a man between 50 and 59 years old with active or convalescent COVID-19. The CDR3 protein is CASSYLGNQPQHF. The sequenced DNA is TGTGCCAGCAGCTACCTCGGTAATCAGCCCCAGCATTTT.